The 26 T cell receptor beta chains listed next were all sequenced from one sample in a study of cytomegalovirus exposure and HLA in healthy donors. A multiplex PCR was run with 60 Vbeta primers and 13 Jbeta primers. Profiled with immunoSEQ multiplex PCR; TCRdb holds only in-frame clones, not every one. Of 130,000 to 150,000 clones detected, 75% to 80% appear once; the ten largest clones hold 2% to 2.5%. Sequencing used PBMCs. The source of these receptors is a woman in her late teens or twenties in good health and CMV-seropositive.

The chain links TRBV5-1 to TRBJ1-1, with a weak D call TRBD1 (5 bases). The V end was cut by 8 bases, the J end by 0 bases, with 14 bases between. This CDR3 has 14 residues. From germline, CDR1 is SGHRS and CDR2 YFSETQ. CDR3 sequence: CASSRQSMNTEAFF. The DNA of the CDR3 is TGCGCCAGTAGCCGACAGTCCATGAACACTGAAGCTTTCTTT. Filled out from reference TRBV5-1 and TRBJ1-1, the complete variable domain reads KAGVTQTPRYLIKTRGQQVTLSCSPISGHRSVSWYQQTPGQGLQFLFEYFSETQRNKGNFPGRFSGRQFSNSRSEMNVSTLELGDSALYLCASSRQSMNTEAFFGQGTRLTVV.

The V and J genes are TRBV5-6 and TRBJ2-7; 12 bases align to TRBD2. Trimming took 1 base from V and 4 from J; bases not matched to a gene: 0. This CDR3 comprises 14 residues. The germline V gene encodes CDR1 SGHDT and CDR2 YYEEEE. The CDR3: CASSLTSGGYEQYF. The CDR3 bases are TGTGCCAGCAGCTTGACTAGCGGGGGGTACGAGCAGTACTTC.

This sequence joins TRBV9 and TRBJ1-2, with D maybe TRBD1 (6 bases). The CDR3 has 13 amino acids. V was trimmed by 3 bases and J by 1 base, leaving 7 bases between them. Germline assignment: CDR1 SGDLS and CDR2 YYNGEE. DNA for the CDR3: TGTGCCAGCAGCGCACAGGGTAACTATGGCTACACCTTC. Residues: CASSAQGNYGYTF.

The rearrangement joins TRBV4-3 to TRBJ1-1; 9 bases align to TRBD1. Germline CDR1 LGHNA, CDR2 YSLEER. Germline trimming cut 0 bases from V and 5 bases from J; bases unmatched to any gene: 4. The CDR3 totals 15 residues. CDR3 sequence (DNA): TGCGCCAGCAGCCAAGATGACAGGGGGGAAACTGAAGCTTTCTTT. This translates into CASSQDDRGETEAFF.

This clone was seen a handful of times. The same CDR3 is also encoded by other DNA sequences in this sample. This chain uses TRBV5-1 with TRBJ2-7, with D maybe TRBD1 (5 bases). The V end lost 0 bases, the J end lost 0 bases, and 7 bases lay between the germline ends. CDR1 is SGHRS and CDR2 is YFSETQ in the germline V gene. This CDR3 contains 14 residues. The CDR3 DNA is TGCGCCAGCAGCTTGGGGCAGGGCTCCTACGAGCAGTACTTC. It is translated as CASSLGQGSYEQYF.

The gene calls are TRBV19 and TRBJ2-1; D not resolved. CDR3 length: 13 amino acids. The V end lost 1 base, the J end lost 10 bases, and 11 bases lay between the germline ends. Germline loops: CDR1 LNHDA, CDR2 SQIVND (reference sequence). This CDR3 reads CASSIGAWREQFF. The CDR3 nucleotides read TGTGCCAGTAGTATAGGTGCTTGGAGAGAGCAGTTCTTC. The whole variable domain, remainder taken from reference TRBV19 and TRBJ2-1, is DGGITQSPKYLFRKEGQNVTLSCEQNLNHDAMYWYRQDPGQGLRLIYYSQIVNDFQKGDIAEGYSVSREKKESFPLTVTSAQKNPTAFYLCASSIGAWREQFFGPGTRLTVL.

V is TRBV11-2 and J is TRBJ2-5; the D is unclear. CDR3 length equals 13 residues. Germline V gives CDR1 SGHAT, CDR2 FQNNGV. The ends were cut back, 5 bases at V and 0 bases at J, with 7 bases in the middle. The CDR3 region has the DNA TGTGCCAGCAGCCGCCGGGACCAAGAGACCCAGTACTTC. This encodes CASSRRDQETQYF. The entire variable domain, with the rest obtained from reference TRBV11-2 and TRBJ2-5, is as follows: EAGVAQSPRYKIIEKRQSVAFWCNPISGHATLYWYQQILGQGPKLLIQFQNNGVVDDSQLPKDRFSAERLKGVDSTLKIQPAKLEDSAVYLCASSRRDQETQYFGPGTRLLVL.

J is TRBJ2-4 and V is TRBV2; possible D gene TRBD2, 6 bases. In germline, CDR1 is SNHLY, CDR2 FYNNEI. The CDR3 has 15 amino acids. Trimming left V 4 bases short and J 0 bases short, with 10 bases between. CDR3 coding DNA: TGTGCCAGCAGTGGGGGGGAACTAGCCAAAAACATTCAGTACTTC. It is translated as CASSGGELAKNIQYF.

This clone was seen just once. The chain combines TRBV6-6 with TRBJ2-7; 9 positions match TRBD1. This CDR3 is built from 13 residues. Unmatched junction bases numbered 6, after V lost 6 bases and J lost 6 bases. CDR1 is MNHNY, CDR2 SVGAGI, per germline (reference sequence). CDR3 nucleotides: TGTGCCAGCAGCACCGGGACAGGGCTCGAGCAGTACTTC. Protein product: CASSTGTGLEQYF.

This chain connects TRBV13 to TRBJ1-5; 8 bases align to TRBD1. V dropped 4 bases and J dropped 6; count of bases not matched to a gene: 5. Germline-derived CDR1 and CDR2 are PRHDT and FYEKMQ (reference sequence). The CDR3 extends over 14 amino acids. CDR3 nucleotide sequence: TGTGCCAGCAGCTCGGACAGGGCGGGTCAGCCCCAGCATTTT. Residues: CASSSDRAGQPQHF.

This clone was found a few times. This chain uses TRBV7-6 with TRBJ2-3; TRBD2 agrees at 10 bases. Trimming at V came to 5 bases and at J to 5 bases, leaving 10 bases not matched to a gene. This CDR3 region has 16 residues. Germline lookup yields CDR1 SGHVS and CDR2 FNYEAQ. The CDR3 DNA follows: TGTGCCAGCAGCCTTATGAGCGGGGGGGCCCTAGATACGCAGTATTTT. Translation: CASSLMSGGALDTQYF.

The gene calls are TRBV18 and TRBJ1-6, with 7 bases fitting TRBD1. The length of the CDR3 is 22 residues. The V gene's germline CDR1 is KGHSH and CDR2 LQKENI. The J segment lost 9 bases and the V segment lost 1 base, leaving 27 bases of the junction unmatched. CDR3 protein: CASSPRVLGDRVFRGLASPLHF. The CDR3 nucleotides read TGTGCCAGCTCACCACGAGTTCTCGGCGACAGGGTATTTCGCGGTTTGGCTTCACCCCTCCACTTT. Looking up the rest from reference TRBV18 and TRBJ1-6 gives the full variable domain: NAGVMQNPRHLVRRRGQEARLRCSPMKGHSHVYWYRQLPEEGLKFMVYLQKENIIDESGMPKERFSAEFPKEGPSILRIQQVVRGDSAAYFCASSPRVLGDRVFRGLASPLHFGNGTRLTVT.

The J gene is TRBJ2-7, the V gene TRBV27, with 9 bases lining up with TRBD1. This CDR3 contains 15 residues. CDR1 is MNHEY, CDR2 SMNVEV, per germline (reference sequence). With 2 bases clipped from V and 3 bases from J, the junction kept 5 bases outside the gene matches. CDR3 sequence reads: CASSLAGTGLYEQYF. The DNA for the CDR3 is TGTGCCAGCAGTTTAGCCGGGACAGGGCTCTACGAGCAGTACTTC.

The chain uses TRBV11-2 and TRBJ2-1; D not resolved. CDR3 length: 14 residues. Germline CDR1 SGHAT, CDR2 FQNNGV. The germline V and J ends were trimmed by 2 bases and 0 bases, with 5 bases remaining between them. This CDR3 reads CASSLSSSYNEQFF. The CDR3 DNA reads as TGTGCCAGCAGCTTATCCAGCTCCTACAATGAGCAGTTCTTC.

The chain couples TRBV6-6 to TRBJ1-1; D is unclear. CDR1 and CDR2 (germline): MNHNY, SVGAGI (reference sequence). The CDR3 runs to 15 residues. Trimming pared 5 bases from V and 6 bases from J, leaving 19 bases between. The chain's CDR3 is CASSGSDDYSAEAFF. The CDR3, as DNA: TGTGCCAGCAGTGGATCGGACGATTATAGCGCTGAAGCTTTCTTT.

The chain has TRBV5-6 and TRBJ2-5; 8 bases are a match to TRBD2. The CDR3 spans 16 residues. Trimming removed 3 bases from V and 0 bases from J; junction bases left unmatched: 7. Per the germline V gene, CDR1 is SGHDT and CDR2 is YYEEEE. As DNA, the CDR3 is TGTGCCAGCAGCTCGGCTATAGCGGGAAACCAAGAGACCCAGTACTTC. Translated, it gives CASSSAIAGNQETQYF.

The chain recombines TRBV6-5 with TRBJ2-2, with 13 positions matching TRBD2. Germline loops: CDR1 MNHEY, CDR2 SVGAGI. The CDR3 has 15 amino acids. V was pared by 6 bases and J by 7 bases, with 5 bases of the junction left unmatched. The CDR3 sequence is CASSPGLAGNGELFF. In DNA form, the CDR3 reads TGTGCCAGCAGCCCGGGACTAGCGGGGAACGGGGAGCTGTTTTTT.

The rearrangement uses TRBV6-1 and TRBJ2-2, with D uncertain. The V end was cut by 8 bases, the J end by 3 bases, with 7 bases between. The CDR3 is made up of 12 amino acids. Germline V gives CDR1 MNHNS, CDR2 SASEGT. CDR3 protein: CASAYYTGELFF. CDR3 sequence (DNA): TGTGCCAGCGCCTATTACACCGGGGAGCTGTTTTTT.

The rearrangement uses TRBV6-5 and TRBJ2-7, with TRBD1 identical over 10 bases. CDR3 length: 15 residues. Germline loops: CDR1 MNHEY, CDR2 SVGAGI. V shed 4 bases, J shed 6 bases, and the junction held 9 bases outside the gene matches. The CDR3 DNA reads as TGTGCCAGCAGTTCCCCGGGACAGGGGAGGTTCGAGCAGTACTTC. This sequence encodes CASSSPGQGRFEQYF.

The J gene is TRBJ1-5, the V gene TRBV28, with 10 positions matching TRBD1. The J segment lost 2 bases and the V segment lost 6 bases, leaving 4 bases of the junction unmatched. This CDR3 comprises 15 residues. Germline CDR1 and CDR2: MDHEN and SYDVKM. CDR3 nucleotide sequence: TGTGCCAGCAGGGATGGGACAGGGGGCAATCAGCCCCAGCATTTT. Encoded protein: CASRDGTGGNQPQHF.

This clone was seen a handful of times. The CDR3 spells CASSVEDRGEQYF. CDR3 nucleotide sequence: TGTGCCAGCAGCGTAGAAGACAGGGGCGAGCAGTACTTC. The chain employs TRBV9 and TRBJ2-7, with 8 bases matching TRBD1. With V trimmed by 0 bases and J by 6 bases, 2 bases remained unmatched. CDR1 and CDR2 (germline): SGDLS, YYNGEE. This CDR3 contains 13 residues.

For this clone: One end of the junction is discordant with germline, which a read error may explain. V usage is TRBV5-6 and J usage is TRBJ1-1, with D tentatively TRBD1 (5 bases). This CDR3 has 15 amino acids. CDR1 and CDR2 from the germline V gene are SGHDT and YYEEEE. Here the CDR3 reads CASTLMSQRDSKGVF. CDR3 DNA: TGTGCCAGCACCCTGATGTCCCAGAGAGACTCAAAAGGGGTCTTT.

This chain uses TRBV5-1 with TRBJ2-3; 10 bases are shared with TRBD2. Germline V gene sequence: CDR1 SGHRS, CDR2 YFSETQ. The CDR3 totals 17 residues. Trimming removed 1 base from V and 0 bases from J; junction bases left unmatched: 5. The CDR3 DNA follows: TGCGCCAGCAGCTTGCTCGGACTAGCGGATAGCACAGATACGCAGTATTTT. It specifies CASSLLGLADSTDTQYF.

The rearrangement uses TRBV14 and TRBJ2-2; a weak D match, TRBD2 (6 bases). V dropped 0 bases and J dropped 0 bases, with 14 bases sitting between them. Germline V gene sequence: CDR1 SGHDN, CDR2 FVKESK. CDR3 length: 18 residues. CDR3 in DNA: TGTGCCAGCAGCCAAGATCTGGCGGGAACTGCGAACACCGGGGAGCTGTTTTTT. Encoded protein: CASSQDLAGTANTGELFF.

V usage is TRBV30 and J usage is TRBJ2-7, with D possibly TRBD1 on 7 matching bases. The CDR3 extends over 12 amino acids. The V end was cut by 4 bases, the J end by 3 bases, with 10 bases between. Germline assignment: CDR1 GTSNPN and CDR2 SVGIG (reference sequence). DNA of the CDR3: TGTGCCTGGAACAGGGGACTCTACGAGCAGTACTTC. It encodes CAWNRGLYEQYF. The full variable domain, its missing parts supplied by reference TRBV30 and TRBJ2-7, is SQTIHQWPATLVQPVGSPLSLECTVEGTSNPNLYWYRQAAGRGLQLLFYSVGIGQISSEVPQNLSASRPQDRQFILSSKKLLLSDSGFYLCAWNRGLYEQYFGPGTRLTVT.

This chain links TRBV15 with TRBJ2-7, with 9 bases fitting TRBD1. From germline, CDR1 is LNHNV and CDR2 YYDKDF (reference sequence). The length of the CDR3 is 16 residues. With V trimmed by 0 bases and J by 2 bases, 5 bases remained unmatched. DNA for the CDR3: TGTGCCACCAGCAGAGATATGACAGGGGGGGCCTACGAGCAGTACTTC. Amino acids: CATSRDMTGGAYEQYF. Together with reference TRBV15 and TRBJ2-7, the CDR3 gives the full variable domain: DAMVIQNPRYQVTQFGKPVTLSCSQTLNHNVMYWYQQKSSQAPKLLFHYYDKDFNNEADTPDNFQSRRPNTSFCFLDIRSPGLGDTAMYLCATSRDMTGGAYEQYFGPGTRLTVT.